What follows is one TCR beta chain and its context. The antigen is unknown. A much larger clone lies one base from this, so it may be a read error. A CD8+CD4-CCR7+CD45RA+ gate was used to sort naive CD8 T cells. The data are from a study of molecular identifiers for immune sequencing clone quantification. As for the study in general: For replicates, RNA isolated from around 20,000 or 100,000 naive CD8 cells was divided into five portions, of which four were sequenced. Regarding the study as a whole: Clones of above 20 RNA copies carried over 99% of effector molecules; in naive cells they carried under 1%.

Germline CDR1 and CDR2: SGHDT and YYEEEE. The CDR3 covers 16 residues. TCRdb processed the PCR reads anew with MiXCR; each CDR3 protein has one entry. This table holds nearly 650,000 distinct CDR3 sequences, roughly 23% found once. The gene calls are TRBV5-6 and TRBJ2-7; D might be TRBD1 (6 bases). The sequence was collected from a human donor in good health. Some libraries in this study had Jurkat cell RNA spiked in. The material sequenced was naive CD8+ T cells from blood, with Jurkat cell RNA spiked in. The subset is: FACS-sorted CD8+CD4-CCR7+CD45RA+ naive T cells. The CDR3 DNA reads as TGTGCCAGCAGCTTGTGGTCGAGCCTGGGGGCCTACAAGCAGTACTTC. It yields the protein CASSLWSSLGAYKQYF.